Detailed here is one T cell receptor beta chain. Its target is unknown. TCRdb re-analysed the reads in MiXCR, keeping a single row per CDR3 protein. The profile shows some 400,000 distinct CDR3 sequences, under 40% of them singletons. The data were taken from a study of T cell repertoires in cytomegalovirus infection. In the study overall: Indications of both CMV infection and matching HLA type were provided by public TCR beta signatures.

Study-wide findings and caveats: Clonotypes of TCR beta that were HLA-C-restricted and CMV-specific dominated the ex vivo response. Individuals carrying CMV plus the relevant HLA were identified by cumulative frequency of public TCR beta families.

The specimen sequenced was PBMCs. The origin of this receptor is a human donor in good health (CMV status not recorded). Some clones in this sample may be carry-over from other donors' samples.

CDR3 in amino acids: CASIISNEAFF. As DNA, the CDR3 is TGTGCCAGTATAATCAGTAATGAAGCTTTCTTT. The chain employs TRBV25-1 and TRBJ1-1; D not certain. In germline, CDR1 is MGHDK, CDR2 SYGVNS. This CDR3 is built from 11 residues. V lost 9 bases to trimming and J lost 7 bases, with 12 bases between them. The variable domain in full, completed from reference TRBV25-1 and TRBJ1-1, reads EADIYQTPRYLVIGTGKKITLECSQTMGHDKMYWYQQDPGMELHLIHYSYGVNSTEKGDLSSESTVSRIRTEHFPLTLESARPSHTSQYLCASIISNEAFFGQGTRLTVV.